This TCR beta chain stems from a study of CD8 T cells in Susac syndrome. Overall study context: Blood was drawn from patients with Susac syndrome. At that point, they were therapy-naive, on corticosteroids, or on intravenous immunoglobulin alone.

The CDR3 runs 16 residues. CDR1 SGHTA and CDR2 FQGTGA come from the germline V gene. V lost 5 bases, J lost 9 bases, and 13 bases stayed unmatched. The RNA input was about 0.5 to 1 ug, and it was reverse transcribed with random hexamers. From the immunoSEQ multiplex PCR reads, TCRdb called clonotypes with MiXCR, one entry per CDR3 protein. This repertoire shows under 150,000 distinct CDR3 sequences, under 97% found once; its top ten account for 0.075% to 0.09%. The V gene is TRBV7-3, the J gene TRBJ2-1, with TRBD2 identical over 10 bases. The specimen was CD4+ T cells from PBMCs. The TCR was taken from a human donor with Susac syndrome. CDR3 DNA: TGTGCCAGCAGCCCCACTGGGGCTAGCGGGGGAGGTGAGCAGTTCTTC. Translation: CASSPTGASGGGEQFF.